The rows below give T cell receptor beta chains drawn from one sample of a study of OX40 agonist ivuxolimab in advanced cancers. Generated by immunoSEQ multiplex PCR, the TCRdb table keeps only in-frame clones and is missing some. Here the sample spans some 130,000 clones, roughly 91% being singletons. Sequenced material: CD4+ or CD8+ T cells sorted from blood, taken in a trial of the OX40 agonist ivuxolimab. Receptor source: an adult with an advanced solid tumor such as melanoma, head and neck, liver or kidney cancer. Both conserved end residues are part of each CDR3. The order of the fields is V gene, J gene, clone size, D gene, CDR3 DNA, CDR3 protein. A D gene is named only where the DNA matches it firmly. Clone size, where shown, is once, few, many, or a class for clones that have expanded.

>TRBV7-2|TRBJ1-3|-|-
TGTGCCAGCAGCTTAAGCAGGGGTAGAAACACCATATATTTT
CASSLSRGRNTIYF
>TRBV4-3|TRBJ1-2|-|-
TGCGCCAGCAGCCAAGATTGGGAGGGAGCCTACTATGGCTACACCTTC
CASSQDWEGAYYGYTF
>TRBV18|TRBJ2-7|-|TRBD1
TGTGCCAGCTCACCCCAAGGACAGGGTATGGACGAGCAGTACTTC
CASSPQGQGMDEQYF
>TRBV18|TRBJ1-1|few|TRBD1
TGTGCCAGCTCACCAGACAGGGTGAACACTGAAGCTTTCTTT
CASSPDRVNTEAFF
>TRBV18|TRBJ1-2|-|-
TGTGCCAGCTCACCACCGGGACCAACCTCTGGCTATGGCTACACCTTC
CASSPPGPTSGYGYTF
>TRBV5-1|TRBJ1-2|-|-
TGCGCCAGCAGCATCGACCTGCGTTATGGCTACACCTTC
CASSIDLRYGYTF
>TRBV6-5|TRBJ1-2|few|-
TGTGCCAGCAAGGGAGGCTATGGCTACACCTTC
CASKGGYGYTF
>TRBV5-1|TRBJ1-1|-|TRBD1
TGCGCCAGCAGCTTCGCCAGGGACAGGTTCGTGAACACTGAAGCTTTCTTT
CASSFARDRFVNTEAFF
>TRBV15|TRBJ1-4|-|TRBD1
TGTGCCACCAGCATCGATGTGGACAGGGATGATGAAAAACTGTTTTTT
CATSIDVDRDDEKLFF
>TRBV11-2|TRBJ2-7|-|-
TGTGCCAGCAGCTTAGGACTCAGCGGCTACGAGCAGTACTTC
CASSLGLSGYEQYF
>TRBV2|TRBJ1-5|-|TRBD1
TGTGCCAGCAGGGAAGGACAGGGTAGCAATCAGCCCCAGCATTTT
CASREGQGSNQPQHF
>TRBV5-1|TRBJ2-3|-|TRBD2
TGCGCCAGCAGCCCCGGGGCGCCAGCGGGAGGGGAGGCAGATACGCAGTATTTT
CASSPGAPAGGEADTQYF
>TRBV29-1|TRBJ2-7|-|-
TGCAGCGTGAGCCCGGACGGGGCCTGCGAGCAGTACTTC
CSVSPDGACEQYF
>TRBV7-6|TRBJ2-3|-|-
TGTGCTGTGTCGGGGTCAGGAGATACGCAGTATTTT
CAVSGSGDTQYF
>TRBV6-6|TRBJ2-1|few|-
TGTGCCAGCAGTTACGGGGAGAGCTCCTACAATGAGCAGTTCTTC
CASSYGESSYNEQFF
>TRBV5-1|TRBJ1-2|-|-
TGCGCCAGCAGCTTGGACGAGAACTATGGCTACACCTTC
CASSLDENYGYTF
>TRBV28|TRBJ2-7|-|-
TGTGCCAGCAGTTTTTCATACTACGAGCAGTACTTC
CASSFSYYEQYF
>TRBV28|TRBJ1-2|-|-
TGTGCCACCCGGGTGGACTATGGCTACACCTTC
CATRVDYGYTF
>TRBV27|TRBJ1-3|-|-
TGTGCCAGCAGCCCTCCAGGGGGAAACACCATATATTTT
CASSPPGGNTIYF
>TRBV6-1|TRBJ2-1|-|-
TGTGCCAGCACCCCGGGACAAGGCTATAGAAATGAGCAGTTCTTC
CASTPGQGYRNEQFF
>TRBV5-4|TRBJ1-2|-|-
TGCGCCAGCAGCCAAGGTCCACAAGACGGCGGCTACACCTTC
CASSQGPQDGGYTF
>TRBV7-2|TRBJ1-2|-|TRBD1
TGTGCCAGCAGCCGCGACACAGGGGGAGGCTACACCTTC
CASSRDTGGGYTF
>TRBV7-2|TRBJ2-7|-|TRBD1
TGTGCCAGCAGCTCCCGGCGGGGACAGGATCTTTACGAGCAGTACTTC
CASSSRRGQDLYEQYF
>TRBV10-3|TRBJ1-2|-|TRBD1
TGTGCCATCGACCCGACAGGGGTAGAGTCTGGCTACACCTTC
CAIDPTGVESGYTF
>TRBV5-6|TRBJ1-5|-|-
TGTGCCAGCACGGTCAGAAATCAGCCCCAGCATTTT
CASTVRNQPQHF
>TRBV6-5|TRBJ2-5|-|TRBD2
TGTGCCAGCAGTTACCGCGGGGGAACCCAGTACTTC
CASSYRGGTQYF
>TRBV9|TRBJ2-2|-|-
TGTGCCAGCAGCGTGCGACACGGAAACACCGGGGAGCTGTTTTTT
CASSVRHGNTGELFF
>TRBV27|TRBJ1-2|-|-
TGTGCCAGCAGTTCCACCAGGGTTAAGTCTGGCTACACCTTC
CASSSTRVKSGYTF